Listed below are T cell receptor beta chains from one sample, sequenced in a study of cytomegalovirus exposure and HLA in healthy donors. The table came from immunoSEQ multiplex PCR; TCRdb's copy has only in-frame clones and leaves some out. The data hold 160,000 or so clones, with roughly 82% observed a single time. Sequenced: PBMCs. These receptors originate from a woman aged 45-65 years in good health and CMV-seronegative. The conserved cysteine and the conserved F or W are not part of the CDR3 here.

ASSPQLASQETQY,13,TRBV4-1,TRBJ2-5
ASSFDSSGIYEQY,13,TRBV5-4,TRBJ2-7
ASRLVAGYNEQF,12,TRBV11-2,TRBJ2-1
ASAAGVNYEQY,11,TRBV4-1,TRBJ2-7
ASKPGQFLEETQY,13,TRBV12-5,TRBJ2-5
ASSSTPGGNEQF,12,TRBV5-1,TRBJ2-1
ASSLYGGAGGTDTQY,15,TRBV27,TRBJ2-3
ASSLFGGDEQF,11,TRBV5-1,TRBJ2-1
ASNRESTYNEQF,12,TRBV19,TRBJ2-1
ASSLLFRGRGLSDEQF,16,TRBV28,TRBJ2-1
ASSQDGSTYEQY,12,TRBV4-3,TRBJ2-7
ASSDPGRGSYGYT,13,TRBV28,TRBJ1-2
ASKNRANETEAF,12,TRBV19,TRBJ1-1
ASREGENTEAF,11,TRBV5-1,TRBJ1-1
ASSFLGAQFGNTIY,14,TRBV7-2,TRBJ1-3
ASERTGTGNQPQH,13,TRBV27,TRBJ1-5
SVLAGTYEQY,10,TRBV29-1,TRBJ2-7
ASALTGDDQETQY,13,TRBV2,TRBJ2-5
ASSMIAGAAGDTQY,14,TRBV19,TRBJ2-3
ASSQRGTGGGNTIY,14,TRBV9,TRBJ1-3
ASSLLGIAGQPQH,13,TRBV5-5,TRBJ1-5
ASSDMVGMNTEAF,13,TRBV10-1,TRBJ1-1
ASSRLGGSSYNEQF,14,TRBV5-6,TRBJ2-1
ASSLYNSYNSPLH,13,TRBV27,TRBJ1-6
ASSYGQLTTNEKLF,14,TRBV4-1,TRBJ1-4
ASSPTTSIPIPEQY,14,TRBV10-1,TRBJ2-7
ASSQTGWSTDTQY,13,TRBV6-1,TRBJ2-3
ASSFTSGDNEQF,12,TRBV5-4,TRBJ2-1
ASTSGVGYT,9,TRBV5-1,TRBJ1-2
ASSPATGVPGYT,12,TRBV2,TRBJ1-2
ASSPPTASYTQY,12,TRBV13,TRBJ2-3
ASSQEAVAGGLTDTQY,16,TRBV4-2,TRBJ2-3
ASSVGQYNEQF,11,TRBV28,TRBJ2-1
ASSRLSSYNEQF,12,TRBV19,TRBJ2-1
ASSFNPGQGVRPF,13,TRBV5-8,TRBJ2-1
ASSRRGGSGTEAF,13,TRBV7-9,TRBJ1-1
ASSYGPADGCT,11,TRBV6-5,TRBJ1-2
ASSLPGGGVTDTQY,14,TRBV28,TRBJ2-3
TSSQDSLPLGGDTQY,15,TRBV1,TRBJ2-3
ASSFGTTNYGYT,12,TRBV5-1,TRBJ1-2
ASSQSGTLGEQF,12,TRBV4-1,TRBJ2-1
ASGEAGTYGYT,11,TRBV7-8,TRBJ1-2
ASSPGTSGYTDTQY,14,TRBV5-1,TRBJ2-3
ASSFTLNTEAF,11,TRBV7-9,TRBJ1-1
ASSQASGYSYNEQF,14,TRBV14,TRBJ2-1
ASSQLAGGPDTQY,13,TRBV6-5,TRBJ2-3
ASSLGGDYNEQF,12,TRBV5-6,TRBJ2-1
ASSLGQGYGYT,11,TRBV7-9,TRBJ1-2
ASSLEPGTGLGTDTQY,16,TRBV5-1,TRBJ2-3
AWRGGGEQF,9,TRBV30,TRBJ2-1
ASSESPGAGANVLT,14,TRBV6-1,TRBJ2-6
ASSQGSGRLNTEAF,14,TRBV4-1,TRBJ1-1
ASSLNAGFGEQY,12,TRBV28,TRBJ2-7
ASSVRNTGELF,11,TRBV19,TRBJ2-2
ASSGGLAGSYEQY,13,TRBV9,TRBJ2-7
ASSWTGPNEQF,11,TRBV18,TRBJ2-1
ASSQESAGAHSNQPQH,16,TRBV4-3,TRBJ1-5